The entry below gives a single T cell receptor (beta chain) sequence along with its context. This receptor's antigen is unknown. Base qualities were left out, and no much larger clone turns up one base away. The data were obtained in a study of OX40 agonist ivuxolimab in advanced cancers. Some background on the complete study: Ivuxolimab was a fully human IgG2 agonistic monoclonal antibody targeting the costimulatory receptor OX40 (CD134). Intravenous ivuxolimab was administered to patients every 2 weeks at six dose levels: 0.01, 0.1, 0.3, 1.5, 3 and 10 mg/kg. Partial responses were achieved by three dose-escalation patients, of whom one had hepatocellular carcinoma and two had cutaneous melanoma. Patients were allowed to have had prior anti-PD-1, anti-PD-L1 or anti-CTLA-4 therapy, and 40% of the dose-escalation patients had been treated with checkpoint inhibitors. The paper reports the monotherapy dose-escalation portion (N of about 54 patients) of the phase I ivuxolimab trial. Peripheral TCRbeta sequencing was intended to test whether TCR sequence diversity was altered and clonal T-cell expansion was caused by ivuxolimab. In the dose-escalation cohort, around 80% of patients were male, and the mean age was 60 years with a range of 23 to 79. Among the roughly 54 dose-escalation patients, approximately 20 had hepatocellular carcinoma, 15 or so melanoma, 9 renal cell carcinoma and 9 head and neck cancer. The investigation overall reported the following: The antigen specificity of the clonally expanded peripheral T cells was not determined. After ivuxolimab, expanded clones were on average more numerous among CD8+ T cells than among CD4+ T cells. At doses from 0.1 to 3.0 mg/kg, clonal expansion was seen in both CD4+ and CD8+ blood T cells between baseline and week 6. Partial responders in the 0.1-3.0 mg/kg groups had among the lowest normalized peripheral clonal expansion, especially among CD8+ T cells. Low levels of normalized T-cell clonal expansion were also seen in some patients who did not respond.

Genomic DNA was extracted from sorted cells for sequencing of the TCRbeta CDR3 region. TCRbeta CDR3 regions were sequenced using the immunoSEQ Assay. The table comes from immuneACCESS by way of TCRdb, which keeps in-frame sequences with V and J called. Part of the clones is missing from these tables; in studies checked, under half for an unresolved V gene and the rest for unknown reasons. The sample contains 90,000 or so clones, around 87% of them found a single time. About 1.5% of the sample is taken by the ten largest. Unmatched junction bases come to 5, with V trimmed by 2 bases and J by 9 bases. The CDR3 measures 14 amino acids from cysteine to phenylalanine. Left in the record is the CDR3 DNA by itself, 42 bases read in frame from the first base. CDR1 and CDR2, looked up from the germline V gene, are SGHRS and YFSETQ. The trial excluded patients who had a history of autoimmune disease or were on systemic immunosuppression. Peripheral blood for TCR sequencing was collected from all dose cohorts at baseline, on cycle 4 day 1, and on cycle 7 day 1. The samples were taken from a phase I, first-in-human, multicenter, open-label dose-escalation trial of ivuxolimab. Adults with locally advanced or metastatic melanoma, renal cell carcinoma, hepatocellular carcinoma or head and neck squamous cell carcinoma were enrolled in the trial. Before TCR sequencing, CD4+ T cells and CD8+ T cells from peripheral blood were sorted into separate populations.

The source was CD4+ or CD8+ T cells sorted from blood, collected in a trial of the OX40 agonist ivuxolimab. This TCR was sampled from an adult with an advanced solid tumor such as melanoma, head and neck, liver or kidney cancer. The chain couples TRBV5-1 to TRBJ2-1, with TRBD2 matching 10 junction bases. The CDR3 corresponds to CASSLTSGVPEQFF. The DNA sequence follows: TGCGCCAGCAGCTTAACTAGCGGGGTTCCTGAGCAGTTCTTC.